This T cell receptor beta chain stems from a study of T-cell reconstitution after alpha-beta-depleted transplantation in children. General study findings and limits: The authors attributed T-cell counts and diversity one year after transplant mostly to newly produced T cells. Surviving recipient T cells and intrathymic progenitors accounted for some patients' high TCRbeta diversity at day 60. Reportedly, only several hundred clones from non-depleted graft cells drove alpha-beta T-cell counts at about two months.

Concerning this clonotype: Its antigen is undetermined.

Germline V lookup: CDR1 SGHRS, CDR2 YFSETQ. Trimming at V came to 4 bases and at J to 1 base, leaving 8 bases not matched to a gene. The CDR3 runs 16 residues. Unique molecular identifiers were incorporated into the prepared TCRbeta library. TCRdb used MiXCR to reprocess the PCR reads, holding one entry per CDR3 protein. The table shows 450,000 to 700,000 distinct CDR3 sequences, with approximately 30% occurring only once. This sample comprised PBMCs, obtained before TCRalphabeta/CD19-depleted stem cell transplant. V and J are TRBV5-1 and TRBJ2-4; 7 positions agree with TRBD1. The sequence was collected from a boy younger than two with Wiskott-Aldrich syndrome, due to receive a stem cell transplant. The CDR3 loop reads CASSVEGGMAKNIQYF. The CDR3 bases are TGCGCCAGCAGCGTAGAAGGGGGCATGGCCAAAAACATTCAGTACTTC.